These 27 T cell receptor beta chains were sequenced from one sample in a study of shared T cell receptors in the human thymus. TCRdb's copy holds only in-frame clones and misses some; the assay was immunoSEQ multiplex PCR. The sample shows about 380,000 clones, roughly 94% of them seen only once. Sequencing used thymocytes. These receptor sequences come from a human donor.

The chain carries TRBV28 and TRBJ2-6; 7 bases agree with TRBD1. V trimming: 8 bases; J trimming: 1 base; junction bases outside the gene matches: 8. CDR1 is MDHEN and CDR2 is SYDVKM in the germline V gene. CDR3 length: 16 amino acids. CDR3 in amino acids: CASCLQGRSGANVLTF. The CDR3 nucleotides read TGTGCCAGCTGTCTACAGGGGCGATCTGGGGCCAACGTCCTGACTTTC.

The CDR3 is CASRDRTSGRVTGELFF. The CDR3 region has the DNA TGTGCCAGCAGGGATCGGACTAGCGGGAGGGTTACCGGGGAGCTGTTTTTT. The chain carries TRBV5-6 and TRBJ2-2, with 15 bases aligning to TRBD2. Germline assignment: CDR1 SGHDT and CDR2 YYEEEE. The CDR3 is 17 residues long. V lost 5 bases and J lost 5; bases outside the gene matches: 7.

The chain combines TRBV5-8 with TRBJ2-2; D gene ambiguous. Germline loops: CDR1 SGHTS, CDR2 YDEGEE. This CDR3 comprises 12 residues. V lost 3 bases, J lost 3 bases, and 3 bases lay in between. CDR3 residues: CASSWDTGELFF. CDR3 DNA sequence: TGTGCCAGCAGCTGGGACACCGGGGAGCTGTTTTTT.

This chain joins TRBV6-5 and TRBJ2-7; possibly TRBD1 for D (7 bases). CDR1 is MNHEY and CDR2 is SVGAGI in the germline V gene. The length of the CDR3 is 13 residues. Trimming took off 10 bases at V and 10 bases at J, with 23 bases between the two ends. CDR3 in DNA: TGTGCCACTTCGGACAGGCAACAGGAGGGACAGTACTTC. Encoded protein: CATSDRQQEGQYF.

The chain carries TRBV5-1 and TRBJ2-7; 15 bases are a match to TRBD2. This CDR3 region has 16 residues. V dropped 0 bases and J dropped 12; count of bases not matched to a gene: 10. Germline CDR1 is SGHRS and CDR2 is YFSETQ. The CDR3 region is CASSLGAPEGLAGGYF. CDR3 nucleotide sequence: TGCGCCAGCAGCTTGGGGGCCCCGGAGGGACTAGCGGGAGGGTACTTC.

This chain connects TRBV6-5 to TRBJ2-3, with D possibly being TRBD1 or TRBD2 (5 bases each). The V and J ends lost 7 bases and 2 bases respectively, with 16 bases between them. The CDR3 is 15 amino acids. CDR1 is MNHEY and CDR2 is SVGAGI in the germline V gene. The CDR3 is CASNRGRPDTDTQYF. The DNA for the CDR3 is TGTGCCAGCAATCGGGGCCGTCCCGACACAGATACGCAGTATTTT.

The chain is built from TRBV30 and TRBJ2-1; possible D gene TRBD1, 5 bases. The length of the CDR3 is 15 residues. Germline values: CDR1 GTSNPN, CDR2 SVGIG (reference sequence). V was shortened by 0 bases and J by 6 bases, with 15 bases between the two germline ends. CDR3 sequence (DNA): TGTGCCTGGAGTGTCCCCAGGGAACCCCTCAATGAGCAGTTCTTC. Its protein is CAWSVPREPLNEQFF. Looking up the rest from reference TRBV30 and TRBJ2-1 gives the full variable domain: SQTIHQWPATLVQPVGSPLSLECTVEGTSNPNLYWYRQAAGRGLQLLFYSVGIGQISSEVPQNLSASRPQDRQFILSSKKLLLSDSGFYLCAWSVPREPLNEQFFGPGTRLTVL.

This clone was recorded only once. The gene calls are TRBV6-6 and TRBJ1-4; 7 nucleotides line up with TRBD1. The CDR3 extends over 14 amino acids. V shed 3 bases, J shed 5 bases, and the junction held 3 bases outside the gene matches. CDR1 and CDR2 from the germline V gene are MNHNY and SVGAGI (reference sequence). The DNA of the CDR3 is TGTGCCAGCAGTTATGAGACAGGGAATGAAAAACTGTTTTTT. It codes for CASSYETGNEKLFF.

The CDR3 loop reads CASSPTGEREPDTQYF. DNA for the CDR3: TGTGCCAGCAGCCCCACAGGGGAGCGGGAGCCAGATACGCAGTATTTT. The chain is built from TRBV7-9 and TRBJ2-3; D is perhaps TRBD2 (8 bases). This CDR3 is 16 amino acids long. The germline V and J ends were trimmed by 5 bases and 4 bases, with 19 bases remaining between them. The germline V gene encodes CDR1 SEHNR and CDR2 FQNEAQ (reference sequence).

The genes are TRBV6-1 and TRBJ1-2, with 9 bases lining up with TRBD1. V was clipped by 6 bases and J by 3 bases; unmatched bases: 8. This CDR3 is 15 amino acids long. Germline-derived CDR1 and CDR2 are MNHNS and SASEGT. The CDR3 loop reads CASREGTGFDYGYTF. The CDR3 DNA is TGTGCCAGCAGGGAGGGGACAGGGTTCGACTATGGCTACACCTTC.

This chain joins TRBV9 and TRBJ2-2; no reliable D call. The CDR3 contains 14 residues. CDR1 and CDR2 (germline): SGDLS, YYNGEE. The ends were cut back, 4 bases at V and 5 bases at J, with 12 bases in the middle. CDR3 sequence (DNA): TGTGCCAGCAGCCTTCGGCTGCGGACCGGGGAGCTGTTTTTT. This gives the protein CASSLRLRTGELFF.

The chain has TRBV9 and TRBJ2-3; D is uncertain. The V gene lost 7 bases and the J gene lost 1 base, with 10 bases spanning the gap. CDR3 size: 13 residues. The germline CDR1 and CDR2 sequences are SGDLS and YYNGEE. This CDR3 is CASDGAGTDTQYF. As DNA, the CDR3 is TGTGCCAGCGATGGCGCGGGCACAGATACGCAGTATTTT.

Regarding this clone: The sample carries other DNA sequences with the same CDR3. The V gene is TRBV6-5, the J gene TRBJ2-1; 11 bases agree with TRBD2. Per germline, CDR1 MNHEY and CDR2 SVGAGI. Unmatched junction bases numbered 3, after V lost 4 bases and J lost 4 bases. The length of the CDR3 is 15 residues. Here the CDR3 reads CASSSGTSGYNEQFF. The CDR3 coding sequence is TGTGCCAGCAGTTCCGGGACTAGCGGATACAATGAGCAGTTCTTC.

The chain is built from TRBV7-2 and TRBJ1-4; 8 nucleotides match TRBD1. The J segment lost 0 bases and the V segment lost 4 bases, leaving 4 bases of the junction unmatched. The CDR3 has 16 amino acids. Germline CDR1 reads SGHTA; CDR2 reads FQGNSA. The CDR3 region has the DNA TGTGCCAGCAGCTCGGGACAGGCTCCAACTAATGAAAAACTGTTTTTT. Translated: CASSSGQAPTNEKLFF.

This chain connects TRBV18 to TRBJ1-1; D is perhaps TRBD1 (6 bases). The germline V gene has CDR1 KGHSH and CDR2 LQKENI. The CDR3 is 16 amino acids. Deletions cut 2 bases from V and 1 base from J, with 14 bases between. The CDR3 here is CASSPVQATGNTEAFF. The DNA of the CDR3 is TGTGCCAGCTCACCAGTCCAGGCGACAGGGAACACTGAAGCTTTCTTT.

This chain uses TRBV4-1 with TRBJ2-3; tentative D call: TRBD2 (6 bases). Trimming took 2 bases from V and 5 from J, leaving 17 bases between them. The CDR3 length is 16 residues. Per germline, CDR1 MGHRA and CDR2 YSYEKL. CDR3 loop: CASSQWGDFPLDTQYF. For the CDR3, the DNA is TGCGCCAGCAGCCAATGGGGGGACTTCCCCCTAGATACGCAGTATTTT.

The gene calls are TRBV28 and TRBJ1-5, with 7 bases matching TRBD1. The CDR3 extends over 19 amino acids. Trimming removed 5 bases from V and 11 bases from J; junction bases left unmatched: 27. CDR1 and CDR2 (germline): MDHEN, SYDVKM. The CDR3 loop reads CASSRKEWDSRSAVGSQHF. CDR3 nucleotide sequence: TGTGCCAGCAGTAGGAAGGAATGGGACAGTCGAAGCGCCGTTGGGTCCCAGCATTTT.

The V and J genes are TRBV27 and TRBJ2-7, with D possibly matching TRBD2 (5 bases). Germline CDR1 reads MNHEY; CDR2 reads SMNVEV (reference sequence). V lost 2 bases to trimming and J lost 2 bases, with 16 bases between them. The CDR3 covers 16 residues. CDR3 coding DNA: TGTGCCAGCAGTTTAAGCGGCAACTCTCGCCCCTACGAGCAGTACTTC. Its protein is CASSLSGNSRPYEQYF.

The chain uses TRBV18 and TRBJ1-4; TRBD1 aligns across 9 bases. V shed 4 bases, J shed 0 bases, and the junction held 9 bases outside the gene matches. The length of the CDR3 is 18 residues. CDR1 KGHSH and CDR2 LQKENI come from the germline V gene. The CDR3 region has the DNA TGTGCCAGCTCACAAAAACCGGGACAGGGCACAACTAATGAAAAACTGTTTTTT. Translating gives CASSQKPGQGTTNEKLFF.

V and J are TRBV5-1 and TRBJ1-2, with 9 bases identical to TRBD1. Trimming cost V 5 bases and J 9 bases; bases outside gene matches: 14. In germline, CDR1 is SGHRS, CDR2 YFSETQ. The CDR3 has 15 amino acids. The CDR3 spells CASSRPGTGMASYTF. CDR3 sequence (DNA): TGCGCCAGCAGTCGCCCCGGGACAGGGATGGCGAGCTACACCTTC.

The rearrangement links TRBV28 to TRBJ1-2; D unclear. Trimming took off 8 bases at V and 3 bases at J, with 7 bases between the two ends. The CDR3 is 11 residues long. Per the germline V gene, CDR1 is MDHEN and CDR2 is SYDVKM. This CDR3 is CASGTDYGYTF. CDR3 nucleotides: TGTGCCAGCGGAACCGACTATGGCTACACCTTC.

This chain connects TRBV7-2 to TRBJ2-1; 7 bases line up with TRBD1. Trimming cost V 3 bases and J 6 bases; bases outside gene matches: 14. CDR3 size: 17 residues. In germline, CDR1 is SGHTA, CDR2 FQGNSA. CDR3 in amino acids: CASSFGRGIPAPNEQFF. Here the CDR3 DNA reads TGTGCCAGCAGCTTCGGCAGGGGGATCCCCGCGCCCAATGAGCAGTTCTTC. Based on the CDR3 plus reference TRBV7-2 and TRBJ2-1, the full variable domain is GAGVSQSPSNKVTEKGKDVELRCDPISGHTALYWYRQSLGQGLEFLIYFQGNSAPDKSGLPSDRFSAERTGGSVSTLTIQRTQQEDSAVYLCASSFGRGIPAPNEQFFGPGTRLTVL.

J is TRBJ1-6 and V is TRBV28; no reliable D call. Germline loops: CDR1 MDHEN, CDR2 SYDVKM. The germline V and J ends were trimmed by 8 bases and 5 bases, with 19 bases remaining between them. The CDR3 totals 16 residues. The DNA of the CDR3 is TGTGCCAGCGGGTCACTGGGGTCTTTAGATAATTCACCCCTCCACTTT. Amino acid sequence: CASGSLGSLDNSPLHF.

This clone occurred a few times. J is TRBJ2-7 and V is TRBV7-9; no firm D call. Deletions cut 7 bases from V and 2 bases from J, with 15 bases between. The CDR3 loop spans 14 amino acids. Per the germline V gene, CDR1 is SEHNR and CDR2 is FQNEAQ (reference sequence). The CDR3 protein is CASTFGGPTYEQYF. CDR3 bases: TGTGCCAGCACCTTTGGTGGTCCCACCTACGAGCAGTACTTC. Complete variable domain (other parts from reference TRBV7-9 and TRBJ2-7): DTGVSQNPRHKITKRGQNVTFRCDPISEHNRLYWYRQTLGQGPEFLTYFQNEAQLEKSRLLSDRFSAERPKGSFSTLEIQRTEQGDSAMYLCASTFGGPTYEQYFGPGTRLTVT.

The chain couples TRBV28 to TRBJ2-7, with D possibly matching TRBD2 (6 bases). Trimming stripped 7 bases from V and 4 bases from J, with 23 bases between. The CDR3 length is 16 residues. Germline V gene data show CDR1 as MDHEN and CDR2 as SYDVKM. CDR3 coding DNA: TGTGCCAGCACCCTTACTGGCCAGGGTGCGGGGTACGAGCAGTACTTC. It encodes CASTLTGQGAGYEQYF. The complete variable domain, with remaining parts taken from reference TRBV28 and TRBJ2-7, reads DVKVTQSSRYLVKRTGEKVFLECVQDMDHENMFWYRQDPGLGLRLIYFSYDVKMKEKGDIPEGYSVSREKKERFSLILESASTNQTSMYLCASTLTGQGAGYEQYFGPGTRLTVT.

The rearrangement joins TRBV9 to TRBJ2-1; 9 bases map to TRBD2. Germline CDR1 and CDR2: SGDLS and YYNGEE. The CDR3 extends over 18 amino acids. V was clipped by 0 bases and J by 2 bases; unmatched bases: 9. CDR3 protein: CASSVEESGGRAYNEQFF. Here the CDR3 DNA reads TGTGCCAGCAGCGTAGAGGAATCGGGCGGGAGGGCCTACAATGAGCAGTTCTTC.

The chain uses TRBV28 and TRBJ2-7, with D perhaps matching TRBD2 (5 bases). The CDR3 runs to 17 residues. V lost 6 bases, J lost 6 bases, and 27 bases lay in between. From germline, CDR1 is MDHEN and CDR2 SYDVKM. CDR3 sequence (DNA): TGTGCCAGCAGGGAAACAGCGGTCCACAGAGAGGGCGGCGAGCAGTACTTC. This translates into CASRETAVHREGGEQYF.